The 18 T cell receptor beta chains listed next were all sequenced from one sample in a study of radiation and T cells in renal cell carcinoma. Profiled with immunoSEQ multiplex PCR; TCRdb holds only in-frame clones, not every one. The sample lists approximately 75,000 clones, 82% seen once, with 5.8% in the top ten. Time point noted: blood 2 weeks post-SBRT. Regarding treatment: 15 Gy SBRT to primary tumor, nephrectomy 4 weeks later. Specimen: blood, collected from a patient whose treatment included radiotherapy and nephrectomy. The receptor source for this set is a man aged 55-75 years with renal cell carcinoma.

This chain links TRBV18 with TRBJ2-1; D ambiguous. The germline V gene has CDR1 KGHSH and CDR2 LQKENI. The CDR3 totals 11 residues. Trimming took 0 bases from V and 9 from J, leaving 3 bases between them. The CDR3 bases are TGTGCCAGCTCACCACCTGGTGAGCAGTTCTTC. Translation: CASSPPGEQFF.

This clone appeared once. This sequence joins TRBV19 and TRBJ2-3; 11 nucleotides match TRBD2. V trimming: 10 bases; J trimming: 4 bases; junction bases outside the gene matches: 10. This CDR3 spans 15 amino acids. Germline V CDR1 and CDR2: LNHDA, SQIVND (reference sequence). The CDR3 protein is CATQKVLAGADTQYF. CDR3 coding DNA: TGTGCCACCCAAAAGGTACTAGCGGGAGCAGATACGCAGTATTTT. Looking up the rest from reference TRBV19 and TRBJ2-3 gives the full variable domain: DGGITQSPKYLFRKEGQNVTLSCEQNLNHDAMYWYRQDPGQGLRLIYYSQIVNDFQKGDIAEGYSVSREKKESFPLTVTSAQKNPTAFYLCATQKVLAGADTQYFGPGTRLTVL.

This clone appeared a few times. The rearrangement joins TRBV19 to TRBJ1-4, with a tentative D call TRBD1 (5 bases). Germline V gene sequence: CDR1 LNHDA, CDR2 SQIVND (reference sequence). V lost 2 bases to trimming and J lost 2 bases, with 15 bases between them. The CDR3 totals 17 residues. The CDR3 DNA sequence: TGTGCCAGTAGTATATCCCGCGGGGGAAGCACTAATGAAAAACTGTTTTTT. Translation gives CASSISRGGSTNEKLFF.

This clone was seen just once. The rearrangement links TRBV7-2 to TRBJ2-5; TRBD1 is a possible D gene (6 bases). Trimming cost V 5 bases and J 4 bases, with 11 bases left between them. The length of the CDR3 is 13 residues. CDR1 and CDR2 from the germline V gene are SGHTA and FQGNSA. In DNA form, the CDR3 reads TGTGCCAGCAGCCTCCGGACAGTAGAGACCCAGTACTTC. Translation: CASSLRTVETQYF.

This clone was picked up one time. The chain combines TRBV6-6 with TRBJ1-1, with unresolved D. Germline assignment: CDR1 MNHNY and CDR2 SVGAGI (reference sequence). This CDR3 spans 13 amino acids. Trimming took off 10 bases at V and 1 base at J, with 13 bases between the two ends. DNA for the CDR3: TGTGCCATAACAAGGAATCAGAACACTGAAGCTTTCTTT. Translation: CAITRNQNTEAFF.

The V and J genes are TRBV30 and TRBJ2-3, with a possible D match to TRBD1 (6 bases). Trimming removed 0 bases from V and 6 bases from J, with 13 bases in between. CDR1 is GTSNPN and CDR2 is SVGIG in the germline V gene (reference sequence). The CDR3 runs to 14 residues. The CDR3 DNA reads TGTGCCTGGAGTGTAATGGGACAAATTGATACGCAGTATTTT. Protein sequence: CAWSVMGQIDTQYF. Filled out from reference TRBV30 and TRBJ2-3, the complete variable domain reads SQTIHQWPATLVQPVGSPLSLECTVEGTSNPNLYWYRQAAGRGLQLLFYSVGIGQISSEVPQNLSASRPQDRQFILSSKKLLLSDSGFYLCAWSVMGQIDTQYFGPGTRLTVL.

This clone has a handful of counts. The V call is TRBV10-3, the J call TRBJ2-3, with D perhaps being TRBD1 or TRBD2 (5 bases each). This CDR3 region has 15 residues. V shed 2 bases and J shed 0 bases, with 9 bases lying between them. CDR1 is ENHRY, CDR2 SYGVKD, per germline. The CDR3 DNA sequence: TGTGCCATCAGTGAGGGGGGAGCTAGCACAGATACGCAGTATTTT. Its translation is CAISEGGASTDTQYF.

CDR3 DNA sequence: TGTGCCAGCAGCGTGCGGTCCGTTTACACTGAAGCTTTCTTT. Protein sequence: CASSVRSVYTEAFF. The V call is TRBV4-2, the J call TRBJ1-1; D not certain. Looked up from germline, CDR1 is LGHNA and CDR2 is YNFKEQ. V lost 5 bases and J 3 bases, leaving 13 bases between the germline ends. CDR3 length: 14 residues.

This chain connects TRBV4-2 to TRBJ2-1; 9 bases map to TRBD2. The V gene's germline CDR1 is LGHNA and CDR2 YNFKEQ. CDR3 length equals 15 residues. After removal of 0 bases from V and 9 bases from J, the junction contained 6 bases not matched to a gene. The CDR3 DNA is TGTGCCAGCAGCCAAGAAGCGGGACTAGCAGTTGAGCAGTTCTTC. Translation gives CASSQEAGLAVEQFF.

The chain employs TRBV27 and TRBJ1-5; perhaps TRBD1 as D (5 bases). The CDR3 spans 16 residues. Trimming pared 0 bases from V and 2 bases from J, leaving 11 bases between. Germline-derived CDR1 and CDR2 are MNHEY and SMNVEV (reference sequence). The CDR3 is CASSLSRGIGNQPQHF. CDR3 sequence (DNA): TGTGCCAGCAGTTTATCACGGGGCATAGGCAATCAGCCCCAGCATTTT.

The J gene is TRBJ2-5, the V gene TRBV5-1; 8 bases align to TRBD2. The V gene's germline CDR1 is SGHRS and CDR2 YFSETQ. The V segment lost 1 base and the J segment 5 bases; nucleotides outside the gene matches: 4. CDR3 length: 14 residues. The CDR3 region is CASSLTGGRETQYF. CDR3 nucleotide sequence: TGCGCCAGCAGCTTGACGGGAGGGCGGGAGACCCAGTACTTC.

V usage is TRBV29-1 and J usage is TRBJ2-1; D not certain. V lost 8 bases, J lost 3 bases, and 11 bases lay in between. The CDR3 is made up of 12 amino acids. CDR1 and CDR2 from the germline V gene are SQVTM and ANQGSEA. CDR3 coding DNA: TGCAGCCTGCCTCGCGGCTACAATGAGCAGTTCTTC. Its protein product is CSLPRGYNEQFF.

V gene TRBV7-6 combines with J gene TRBJ1-2, with D possibly matching TRBD1 (6 bases). The CDR3 consists of 17 residues. The V gene lost 3 bases and the J gene lost 3 bases, with 20 bases spanning the gap. The germline gives CDR1 SGHVS, CDR2 FNYEAQ. The CDR3 protein is CASSFPRVGAADYGYTF. Here the CDR3 DNA reads TGTGCCAGCAGCTTCCCCCGGGTGGGGGCGGCTGACTATGGCTACACCTTC.

V usage is TRBV6-6 and J usage is TRBJ2-3; a possible D gene is TRBD2 (5 bases). V was pared by 7 bases and J by 4 bases, with 15 bases between. The CDR3 covers 14 residues. Germline loops: CDR1 MNHNY, CDR2 SVGAGI (reference sequence). DNA of the CDR3: TGTGCCAGCATCGGGTTTCTCGGGGCAGATACGCAGTATTTT. Amino acid sequence: CASIGFLGADTQYF.

V and J are TRBV5-4 and TRBJ2-7; weak D call: TRBD2 (5 bases). CDR3 length equals 15 residues. Between the trimmed V and J ends, which lost 5 bases and 3 bases, there was a span of 18 bases. Germline V CDR1 and CDR2: SGHNT, YYREEE (reference sequence). The CDR3 nucleotides are TGTGCCAGCAGGGAGGACCAGGCCTCTTACTACGAGCAGTACTTC. Translating it yields CASREDQASYYEQYF.

The V call is TRBV4-1, the J call TRBJ2-2, with 7 bases matching TRBD2. The CDR3 consists of 15 residues. CDR1 and CDR2 from the germline V gene are MGHRA and YSYEKL. The junction had 4 bases not matched to a gene; V was cut back by 2 bases and J by 4 bases. CDR3 sequence reads: CASSQKRGGTGELFF. CDR3 DNA: TGCGCCAGCAGCCAAAAGCGGGGAGGCACCGGGGAGCTGTTTTTT.

The chain employs TRBV15 and TRBJ2-7; 12 nucleotides align to TRBD2. This CDR3 has 16 amino acids. Germline loops: CDR1 LNHNV, CDR2 YYDKDF (reference sequence). V trimming: 5 bases; J trimming: 5 bases; junction bases outside the gene matches: 10. The CDR3 nucleotides are TGTGCCACCAGCGGGGGGGTTCTAGCGGGAGGGAACGAGCAGTACTTC. It encodes CATSGGVLAGGNEQYF.

The sample holds one count of this clone. The gene calls are TRBV20-1 and TRBJ2-1; TRBD2 matches 7 bases. Germline trimming cut 4 bases from V and 8 bases from J; bases unmatched to any gene: 2. CDR3 length: 11 amino acids. Germline V CDR1 and CDR2: DFQATT, SNEGSKA (reference sequence). The CDR3 loop reads CSATSGDEQFF. The CDR3 nucleotides are TGCAGTGCTACTAGCGGAGATGAGCAGTTCTTC.